This record looks at one TCR beta chain sequence and its context. This entry is derived from a study of blood T cell repertoires in COVID-19. TCRdb's table, derived via immunoSEQ multiplex PCR, lists solely in-frame clones and lacks some. The sample holds about 270,000 clones; under 95% are singletons and the top ten take approximately 2.4%. Germline assignment: CDR1 MDHEN and CDR2 SYDVKM. J was trimmed by 3 bases and V by 6 bases; bases with no gene match: 4. The CDR3 has 14 residues. Sequencing was carried out using PBMCs or T cells enriched from blood (not recorded which). The chain uses TRBV28 and TRBJ2-1, with TRBD2 matching over 8 bases. The clonotype originates from a woman between 40 and 55 years old with acute COVID-19. The DNA for the CDR3 is TGTGCCAGCAGCAAGCGGGGGCTCTACAATGAGCAGTTCTTC. Its translation is CASSKRGLYNEQFF.